Shown below are 3 T cell receptor beta chains from a single sample sequenced in a study of a mutant IDH1 vaccine in newly diagnosed glioma. The data were produced by immunoSEQ multiplex PCR, yet TCRdb's version contains in-frame clones alone and is incomplete. The table shows 60,000 to 85,000 clones, with 60% to 85% occurring only once. Time point of the sample: baseline, week 1 (first vaccination visit). This sample's treatment: pre-vaccination baseline after standard-of-care therapy. Sequencing was performed on PBMCs, taken from a glioma patient treated with radiotherapy, temozolomide or both. The receptors originated from a man aged 45-65 years with glioma.

The V call is TRBV4-1, the J call TRBJ1-5; D is ambiguous. V was pared by 1 base and J by 5 bases, with 15 bases between. There are 16 residues in the CDR3. Germline loops: CDR1 MGHRA, CDR2 YSYEKL. The chain's CDR3 is CASSQAVSYRHQPQHF. The CDR3 region has the DNA TGCGCCAGCAGCCAAGCGGTTAGCTACAGACATCAGCCCCAGCATTTT.

As for this clone: A much more abundant neighbour one base away suggests this may be a read error. The V and J genes are TRBV5-4 and TRBJ1-2; 7 nucleotides align to TRBD1. Germline V gene sequence: CDR1 SGHNT, CDR2 YYREEE (reference sequence). CDR3 length: 13 amino acids. The junction had 2 bases not matched to a gene; V was cut back by 4 bases and J by 2 bases. This CDR3 is CASSPGQNYGYTF. The DNA of the CDR3 is TGTGCCAGCAGCCCGGGACAGAACTATGGCTACACCTTC. The full variable domain, completed using reference TRBV5-4 and TRBJ1-2, is ETGVTQSPTHLIKTRGQQVTLRCSSQSGHNTVSWYQQALGQGPQFIFQYYREEENGRGNFPPRFSGLQFPNYSSELNVNALELDDSALYLCASSPGQNYGYTFGSGTRLTVV.

This clone was recorded once. CDR3 region: CASSSQQGASGYTF. In DNA, the CDR3 is TGTGCCAGCTCCTCTCAACAGGGGGCTTCTGGCTACACCTTC. This sequence joins TRBV18 and TRBJ1-2; 9 nucleotides align to TRBD1. Germline loops: CDR1 KGHSH, CDR2 LQKENI. CDR3 length equals 14 residues. Trimming removed 6 bases from V and 7 bases from J; junction bases left unmatched: 9.